This T cell receptor beta chain was recorded in a study of CD8+CD57+ T cells in acquired aplastic anemia. The CDR3 length is 16 residues. The V end lost 5 bases, the J end lost 2 bases, and 16 bases lay between the germline ends. Germline CDR1 LNHDA, CDR2 SQIVND (reference sequence). Both TCR beta VDJ combination and CDR3 sequence profiling were carried out. Genomic DNA was the template for this profiling. TCRdb reanalysed the reads using MiXCR and keeps one entry per CDR3 protein. Among about 150,000 distinct CDR3 sequences listed, 52% were seen once. Sequencing was done on patients that had shown CD8+CD57+ cell expansion by flow cytometry.

The chain has TRBV19 and TRBJ2-1; TRBD2 might be the D (6 bases). Input material: sorted CD4+, CD8+, or CD8+CD57+ T cells (not recorded which) from PBMCs. The source is a human donor with aplastic anemia. The chain's CDR3 is CASSPRRAITYNEQFF. In DNA, the CDR3 is TGTGCCAGTAGTCCTCGGAGGGCCATTACCTACAATGAGCAGTTCTTC.